One sample yielded the 10 T cell receptor beta chains listed below, sequenced in a study of regulatory T cells in long-lasting Graves disease. Time point reported: newly diagnosed GD, antithyroid drugs for less than 3 months. RNA extracted from PBMCs served as the sequencing template. For TCR beta, libraries came from iRepertoire HTBI primers and Arm-PCR of CDR3 regions. TCRdb re-derived calls from the multiplex PCR reads in MiXCR, one entry per CDR3 protein. Of over 350,000 distinct CDR3 sequences listed, approximately 16% are singletons. This sample was also put to use in a study of T cells in Graves' hyperthyroidism and ophthalmopathy.

The sample was peripheral blood mononuclear cells (PBMCs), taken at new diagnosis, from a patient treated with antithyroid drugs. The receptors come from a woman in her thirties or forties with Graves disease.

V gene TRBV14 combines with J gene TRBJ2-7, with a weak D call TRBD2 (5 bases). From germline, CDR1 is SGHDN and CDR2 FVKESK. The CDR3 is 16 residues long. Deletions cut 0 bases from V and 2 bases from J, with 14 bases between. CDR3 sequence reads: CASSQDSWWEPYEQYF. In DNA form, the CDR3 reads TGTGCCAGCAGCCAAGATTCCTGGTGGGAGCCCTACGAGCAGTACTTC.

This clonotype was found many times. V usage is TRBV27 and J usage is TRBJ1-4; D unclear. The V gene lost 6 bases and the J gene lost 0 bases, with 14 bases spanning the gap. CDR1 is MNHEY and CDR2 is SMNVEV in the germline V gene (reference sequence). The CDR3 consists of 16 residues. The chain's CDR3 is CASSRTFQSTNEKLFF. CDR3 DNA: TGTGCCAGCAGCCGCACATTTCAGTCAACTAATGAAAAACTGTTTTTT. Combining the CDR3 with reference TRBV27 and TRBJ1-4 gives the whole variable domain EAQVTQNPRYLITVTGKKLTVTCSQNMNHEYMSWYRQDPGLGLRQIYYSMNVEVTDKGDVPEGYKVSRKEKRNFPLILESPSPNQTSLYFCASSRTFQSTNEKLFFGSGTQLSVL.

This clonotype was detected a few times. The V and J genes are TRBV14 and TRBJ2-1; 7 nucleotides align to TRBD2. The CDR3 runs to 14 residues. After removal of 5 bases from V and 8 bases from J, the junction contained 9 bases not matched to a gene. The germline V gene encodes CDR1 SGHDN and CDR2 FVKESK. The CDR3, as DNA: TGTGCCAGCAGCGGGGGGGAGGGCCCGGATGAGCAGTTCTTC. This sequence encodes CASSGGEGPDEQFF.

The table lists this clonotype with many counts. This sequence joins TRBV29-1 and TRBJ2-5, with D possibly TRBD2 on 5 matching bases. Per germline, CDR1 SQVTM and CDR2 ANQGSEA. V was shortened by 1 base and J by 5 bases, with 11 bases between the two germline ends. The CDR3 covers 13 residues. CDR3 residues: CSVEGYGEETQYF. The CDR3 nucleotides are TGCAGCGTTGAAGGGTACGGGGAGGAGACCCAGTACTTC.

This sequence joins TRBV12-3 or TRBV12-4 and TRBJ2-7; 9 positions match TRBD1. The CDR3 has 15 amino acids. The V and J ends lost 5 bases and 6 bases, in that order; junction bases with no gene match: 11. The CDR3 protein is CASSPGQGLLGEQYF. DNA for the CDR3: TGTGCCAGCAGTCCGGGACAGGGCCTTCTTGGCGAGCAGTACTTC.

This clonotype was detected many times. V and J are TRBV7-3 and TRBJ2-6; D not certain. The germline V and J ends were trimmed by 5 bases and 0 bases, with 11 bases remaining between them. CDR3 length: 16 residues. CDR1 and CDR2 (germline): SGHTA, FQGTGA. This chain's CDR3 is CASSVGGFSGANVLTF. DNA for the CDR3: TGTGCCAGCAGCGTGGGTGGCTTCTCTGGGGCCAACGTCCTGACTTTC.

There are many counts of this clonotype. This sequence joins TRBV2 and TRBJ2-7; TRBD2 aligns across 11 bases. Germline V lookup: CDR1 SNHLY, CDR2 FYNNEI. This CDR3 contains 15 residues. The V segment lost 6 bases and the J segment 3 bases; nucleotides outside the gene matches: 7. CDR3 nucleotides: TGTGCCAGCAGAGACAGACTAGCGGGGAACTACGAGCAGTACTTC. Protein product: CASRDRLAGNYEQYF.

This clonotype was seen a handful of times. The V call is TRBV9, the J call TRBJ1-2, with D maybe TRBD1 (6 bases). The CDR3 has 16 amino acids. Germline CDR1 and CDR2: SGDLS and YYNGEE. Trimming shortened V by 0 bases and J by 4 bases, and 16 bases separated the two germline ends. The CDR3 sequence: CASSVAGGQLSYGYTF. Here the CDR3 DNA reads TGTGCCAGCAGCGTAGCCGGGGGCCAGCTCTCCTATGGCTACACCTTC.

This clonotype was observed many times. The chain has TRBV12-3 or TRBV12-4 and TRBJ2-3; 9 bases are shared with TRBD2. The CDR3 totals 17 residues. The J segment lost 2 bases and the V segment lost 3 bases, leaving 9 bases of the junction unmatched. CDR3 nucleotide sequence: TGTGCCAGCAGTTTTTCCCAGACTAGCGGAACCACAGATACGCAGTATTTT. The encoded protein is CASSFSQTSGTTDTQYF.

Many counts were recorded for this clonotype. V and J are TRBV27 and TRBJ2-1; 9 nucleotides agree with TRBD1. V shed 6 bases and J 7 bases; nucleotides not matched to a gene: 4. The CDR3 has 13 residues. CDR1 is MNHEY and CDR2 is SMNVEV in the germline V gene (reference sequence). CDR3 nucleotide sequence: TGTGCCAGCAGACAGGGGGCTGGTAATGAGCAGTTCTTC. This translates into CASRQGAGNEQFF.